The 24 T cell receptor beta chains listed next were all sequenced from one sample in a study of blood T cell repertoires in COVID-19. Profiled with immunoSEQ multiplex PCR; TCRdb holds only in-frame clones, not every one. Altogether fewer than 650,000 clones are present, roughly nine tenths being singletons, with the ten largest covering about 8%. Sequencing was performed on peripheral blood. The receptor set was obtained from a woman between 50 and 59 years old with COVID-19, enrolled during active disease.

This clone appeared a single time. V usage is TRBV5-1 and J usage is TRBJ1-2; 7 bases line up with TRBD1. V was clipped by 2 bases and J by 1 base; unmatched bases: 5. This CDR3 has 15 residues. Germline assignment: CDR1 SGHRS and CDR2 YFSETQ. CDR3 in amino acids: CASSLGTANNYGYTF. In DNA, the CDR3 is TGCGCCAGCAGCTTAGGGACAGCCAATAACTATGGCTACACCTTC.

V is TRBV11-2 and J is TRBJ1-2; no clear D gene. Germline loops: CDR1 SGHAT, CDR2 FQNNGV. The V gene lost 6 bases and the J gene lost 6 bases, with 17 bases spanning the gap. The CDR3 runs to 14 residues. The CDR3 region has the DNA TGTGCCAGCAGTTTAAGGTGGGGAGCCGATGGCTACACCTTC. Translating gives CASSLRWGADGYTF.

There are a few counts of this clone. This chain links TRBV27 with TRBJ1-1, with 9 bases aligning to TRBD1. Germline lookup yields CDR1 MNHEY and CDR2 SMNVEV (reference sequence). The CDR3 is 15 residues long. Trimming at V came to 3 bases and at J to 6 bases, leaving 8 bases not matched to a gene. The CDR3, as DNA: TGTGCCAGCAGTTTGCTTAGGGACAGGGATTCTGAAGCTTTCTTT. Its protein is CASSLLRDRDSEAFF.

The CDR3, as DNA: TGTGCCAGCACGACAGGGTACGGAAACACCATATATTTT. The encoded protein is CASTTGYGNTIYF. This chain joins TRBV12-3 or TRBV12-4 and TRBJ1-3; 7 bases map to TRBD1. The CDR3 totals 13 residues. The ends lost 7 bases at V and 4 bases at J; junction bases unmatched: 4.

This clone has a single count. The rearrangement joins TRBV10-3 to TRBJ2-2; 10 bases are shared with TRBD1. This CDR3 is 17 amino acids long. In germline, CDR1 is ENHRY, CDR2 SYGVKD. V dropped 4 bases and J dropped 3; count of bases not matched to a gene: 8. This chain's CDR3 is CAISGKPGTGDTGELFF. CDR3 nucleotides: TGTGCCATCAGTGGGAAACCCGGGACAGGGGACACCGGGGAGCTGTTTTTT.

The chain couples TRBV9 to TRBJ2-5, with D tentatively TRBD2 (6 bases). V lost 0 bases and J lost 4, with 13 bases in between. There are 15 residues in the CDR3. Germline CDR1 SGDLS, CDR2 YYNGEE. This CDR3 is CASSVAGENAETQYF. CDR3 nucleotide sequence: TGTGCCAGCAGCGTAGCGGGGGAGAATGCAGAGACCCAGTACTTC.

The chain combines TRBV6-5 with TRBJ1-1; D is possibly TRBD1 (5 bases). CDR3 length: 13 amino acids. V was clipped by 0 bases and J by 7 bases, with 9 bases between them. The V gene's germline CDR1 is MNHEY and CDR2 SVGAGI. CDR3 loop: CASSYSGRDEAFF. The CDR3 bases are TGTGCCAGCAGTTACTCGGGGCGCGATGAAGCTTTCTTT.

This clone has just a few counts. The rearrangement uses TRBV3-1 (or the pseudogene TRBV3-2) and TRBJ2-7, with a weak D call TRBD1 (5 bases). Trimming removed 0 bases from V and 2 bases from J, with 8 bases in between. The CDR3 runs to 14 residues. Germline V gene data show CDR1 as LGHDT and CDR2 as YNNKEL (reference sequence). The CDR3 loop is CASSQDRGTYEQYF. CDR3 DNA: TGTGCCAGCAGCCAAGATAGGGGAACCTACGAGCAGTACTTC.

V usage is TRBV5-5 and J usage is TRBJ2-2, with D unresolved. The CDR3 covers 14 residues. Trimming took 7 bases from V and 0 from J, leaving 10 bases between them. Germline values: CDR1 SGHKS, CDR2 YYEKEE (reference sequence). The DNA for the CDR3 is TGTGCCAGCCGTTACACCTCGAACACCGGGGAGCTGTTTTTT. Amino acid sequence: CASRYTSNTGELFF.

J is TRBJ1-2 and V is TRBV5-1, with TRBD1 identical over 7 bases. The CDR3 has 17 residues. V was pared by 0 bases and J by 4 bases, with 12 bases of the junction left unmatched. Germline V gene data show CDR1 as SGHRS and CDR2 as YFSETQ. CDR3 sequence (DNA): TGCGCCAGCAGCTTGGATCCGACAGGGTATGAACGCTATGGCTACACCTTC. Translated, it gives CASSLDPTGYERYGYTF.

The chain combines TRBV12-5 with TRBJ1-1; D perhaps matches TRBD1 (6 bases). Germline V lookup: CDR1 LGHNT, CDR2 FRNRAP. This CDR3 has 13 residues. V was clipped by 7 bases and J by 3 bases, with 12 bases between them. CDR3 sequence: CASASDSYTEAFF. CDR3 DNA: TGTGCTAGTGCCTCGGACAGTTACACTGAAGCTTTCTTT. Based on the CDR3 plus reference TRBV12-5 and TRBJ1-1, the full variable domain is DARVTQTPRHKVTEMGQEVTMRCQPILGHNTVFWYRQTMMQGLELLAYFRNRAPLDDSGMPKDRFSAEMPDATLATLKIQPSEPRDSAVYFCASASDSYTEAFFGQGTRLTVV.

The chain couples TRBV18 to TRBJ2-2; D uncertain. CDR1 and CDR2 from the germline V gene are KGHSH and LQKENI. Trimming took off 8 bases at V and 2 bases at J, with 15 bases between the two ends. This CDR3 is built from 15 residues. CDR3 sequence: CASPTPGRNTGELFF. The DNA of the CDR3 is TGTGCCAGCCCCACCCCGGGTCGCAACACCGGGGAGCTGTTTTTT.

As regards this clone: Other DNA sequences in this sample translate to the same CDR3. V and J are TRBV6-5 and TRBJ2-7; D is possibly TRBD1 (6 bases). Germline assignment: CDR1 MNHEY and CDR2 SVGAGI. The CDR3 covers 13 residues. Trimming shortened V by 6 bases and J by 3 bases, and 12 bases separated the two germline ends. CDR3 coding DNA: TGTGCCAGCAGCCGTGGACAGTTCTACGAGCAGTACTTC. Its translation is CASSRGQFYEQYF.

This clone appeared once. V gene TRBV6-1 combines with J gene TRBJ2-7; tentatively, D is TRBD1 (6 bases). V was clipped by 4 bases and J by 0 bases, with 19 bases between them. The CDR3 extends over 17 amino acids. Germline CDR1 is MNHNS and CDR2 is SASEGT. The CDR3 is CASSVTPRQDSSYEQYF. DNA of the CDR3: TGTGCCAGCAGTGTAACACCCCGACAGGATAGCTCCTACGAGCAGTACTTC.

The genes are TRBV21-1 and TRBJ1-1. TRBV21-1 is listed as a pseudogene. The CDR3 is 17 amino acids. The CDR3 DNA sequence: TGTGCCAGCAGCAAATGGTACGCCCCGAGAGTGAACACTGAAGCTTTCTTT. The encoded protein is CASSKWYAPRVNTEAFF.

The DNA for the CDR3 is TGTGCCAGCAGAGTTAGGAGGGGGCTGGGTGAAAAACTGTTTTTT. This codes for CASRVRRGLGEKLFF. The genes are TRBV6-5 and TRBJ1-4; TRBD1 agrees at 7 bases. CDR3 length equals 15 residues. The V gene's germline CDR1 is MNHEY and CDR2 SVGAGI. The V segment lost 6 bases and the J segment 7 bases; nucleotides outside the gene matches: 11.

The rearrangement uses TRBV30 and TRBJ2-7, with 8 bases fitting TRBD2. CDR3 length: 13 amino acids. The V and J ends lost 5 bases and 7 bases, in that order; junction bases with no gene match: 10. CDR1 is GTSNPN, CDR2 SVGIG, per germline (reference sequence). The CDR3 nucleotides are TGTGCCTGGGGCCCGGGGGGGGGCTGGGAGCAGTACTTC. As protein: CAWGPGGGWEQYF.

J is TRBJ2-3 and V is TRBV6-5; D remains ambiguous. Looked up from germline, CDR1 is MNHEY and CDR2 is SVGAGI. Trimming removed 10 bases at V and 1 base at J, with 6 bases between. The CDR3 sequence is 11 residues long. CDR3 coding DNA: TGTGCCACCTTCCGCACAGATACGCAGTATTTT. Translated: CATFRTDTQYF.

A note on this clone: This sample includes further DNA sequences coding for the same CDR3. The rearrangement links TRBV18 to TRBJ1-1, with D possibly TRBD1 on 6 matching bases. The germline V gene encodes CDR1 KGHSH and CDR2 LQKENI. The CDR3 is 14 residues long. Trimming removed 3 bases at V and 3 bases at J, with 11 bases between. CDR3 nucleotide sequence: TGTGCCAGCTCACCCCAGGGGTCCGACACTGAAGCTTTCTTT. It is translated as CASSPQGSDTEAFF.

The gene calls are TRBV19 and TRBJ2-7; TRBD2 might be the D (6 bases). With 5 bases removed from V and 2 bases from J, the gap between germline ends came to 19 bases. The CDR3 runs to 16 residues. CDR1 and CDR2 (germline): LNHDA, SQIVND (reference sequence). The CDR3 region is CASSGSRGSGAYEQYF. The DNA for the CDR3 is TGTGCCAGTAGTGGCTCCAGAGGCTCGGGGGCCTACGAGCAGTACTTC.

This clone appeared once. This chain joins TRBV18 and TRBJ1-6, with D uncertain. The germline V gene encodes CDR1 KGHSH and CDR2 LQKENI. The CDR3 totals 14 residues. V lost 3 bases, J lost 9 bases, and 12 bases lay in between. In DNA, the CDR3 is TGTGCCAGCTCACCCTTGCGGGATGGTTCACCCCTCCACTTT. As protein: CASSPLRDGSPLHF. Supplemented by reference TRBV18 and TRBJ1-6, the full variable domain reads NAGVMQNPRHLVRRRGQEARLRCSPMKGHSHVYWYRQLPEEGLKFMVYLQKENIIDESGMPKERFSAEFPKEGPSILRIQQVVRGDSAAYFCASSPLRDGSPLHFGNGTRLTVT.

CDR3: CASSLAQGGSEAFF. The CDR3 DNA reads as TGCGCCAGCAGCTTGGCTCAGGGAGGGTCTGAAGCTTTCTTT. The V call is TRBV5-1, the J call TRBJ1-1, with a tentative D call TRBD1 (5 bases). CDR3 length equals 14 residues. Germline V gives CDR1 SGHRS, CDR2 YFSETQ. The ends were cut back, 0 bases at V and 6 bases at J, with 12 bases in the middle.

This clone has only one observation. V and J are TRBV19 and TRBJ2-2; 7 bases are shared with TRBD2. The CDR3 is 15 residues long. Unmatched junction bases numbered 6, after V lost 4 bases and J lost 4 bases. Germline values: CDR1 LNHDA, CDR2 SQIVND (reference sequence). CDR3 coding DNA: TGTGCCAGTAGTAGCGGGGGATGGATCACCGGGGAGCTGTTTTTT. Its translation is CASSSGGWITGELFF.

This sequence joins TRBV7-2 and TRBJ2-7, with a tentative D call TRBD2 (7 bases). CDR1 is SGHTA and CDR2 is FQGNSA in the germline V gene. CDR3 size: 15 residues. Trimming cost V 7 bases and J 0 bases, with 16 bases left between them. Here the CDR3 DNA reads TGTGCCAGCACCGTGGGAGGGGGGAGCTCCTACGAGCAGTACTTC. Its translation is CASTVGGGSSYEQYF. The full variable domain, in which reference TRBV7-2 and TRBJ2-7 provide the parts outside the CDR3, is GAGVSQSPSNKVTEKGKDVELRCDPISGHTALYWYRQSLGQGLEFLIYFQGNSAPDKSGLPSDRFSAERTGGSVSTLTIQRTQQEDSAVYLCASTVGGGSSYEQYFGPGTRLTVT.